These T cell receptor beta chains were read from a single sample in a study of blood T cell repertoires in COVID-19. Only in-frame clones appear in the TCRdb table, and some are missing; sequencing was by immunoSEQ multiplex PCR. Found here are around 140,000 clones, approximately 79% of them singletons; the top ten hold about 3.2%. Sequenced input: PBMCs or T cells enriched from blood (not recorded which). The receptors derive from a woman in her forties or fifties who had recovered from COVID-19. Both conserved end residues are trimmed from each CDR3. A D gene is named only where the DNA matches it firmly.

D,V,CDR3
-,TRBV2,ASSGTLETQY
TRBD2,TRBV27,ASSRTSGQETQY
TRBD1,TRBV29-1,SVEDKLSDRGKGGYT
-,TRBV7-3,ASSTQGRTEAF
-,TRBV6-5,ASSQTGNAGYT
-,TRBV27,ASSLWFGETQY
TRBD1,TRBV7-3,ATGPGQESNYGYT
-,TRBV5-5,ASRLTGNTEAF
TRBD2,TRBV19,ASSFGLAGVYEQY
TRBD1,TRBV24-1,ATSSGTGGGGYT
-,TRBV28,ASRPGGGAHNYGYT
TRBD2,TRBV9,ASSETSGGAKTQY
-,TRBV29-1,SFRSDKNTEAF
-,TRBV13,ASSLGGVPYEQY
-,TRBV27,ASSLSRVTYEQY
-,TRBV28,ASSLQWDEQY
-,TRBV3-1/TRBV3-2,ASRTPFGEQY
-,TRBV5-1,ASSLERSYNEQF
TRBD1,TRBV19,ASSRDRVNQPQH
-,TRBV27,ASIGSSYEQY
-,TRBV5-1,ASSWAPGENTGELF
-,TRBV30,AWRTQVTWGEKLF
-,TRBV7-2,ASSSNQGRGYT
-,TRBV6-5,ASSYSLLLNSPLH
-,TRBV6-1,ASSEAGPPHNEQF
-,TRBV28,ASSLGRDWPTLRSYEQY
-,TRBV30,AWSVLVAGPYEQY
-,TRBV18,ASSLPLSSGNTIY
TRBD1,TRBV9,ASSPRDRGTLDTQY
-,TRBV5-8,ASSLRGGYT